This record covers a single T cell receptor beta chain. The protocol was immunoSEQ multiplex PCR, while the TCRdb copy is restricted to in-frame clones and leaves out a portion. Of 140,000 or so clones listed, about nine tenths are singletons. The data were taken from a study of blood T cell repertoires in COVID-19. The clonotype was recovered from a woman over 75 with acute or convalescent COVID-19. What was sequenced was peripheral blood.

CDR3 in DNA: TGTGCCAGCAGTGCTAGGGGGCGCGACACTGAAGCTTTCTTT. Translation gives CASSARGRDTEAFF. V is TRBV25-1 and J is TRBJ1-1; TRBD1 agrees at 7 bases. CDR3 length: 14 amino acids. Losses at the gene ends were 4 bases for V and 3 bases for J; bases not matched to a gene: 5. The germline V gene encodes CDR1 MGHDK and CDR2 SYGVNS.